The 32 T cell receptor beta chains below all came from one sample that was sequenced in a study of T cells in Graves' hyperthyroidism and ophthalmopathy (dated 2019 in TCRdb). Receptor libraries were prepared by multiplex PCR. The sequencer listed for this sample is Illumina HiSeq 2000. The TCR beta CDR3 regions were amplified from the RNA transcripts. The first round of RT-PCR for the TCR CDR3 was performed with the HTBI primer set and the Qiagen OneStep RT-PCR kit. The public reads were reprocessed in TCRdb via fastp at Q25 and MiXCR, keeping in-frame beta chains. All rows with the same CDR3 protein become a single entry with the most common DNA and genes. Here the sample has about 540,000 distinct CDR3 sequences; just over 45% occur a single time. The top ten clones comprise about 8% of the sample. Sequencing input: peripheral blood or thyroid tissue (not recorded which). These receptors came from a woman under 30 with Graves' hyperthyroidism.

The rearrangement joins TRBV10-3 to TRBJ2-7; maybe TRBD2 (6 bases). Germline CDR1 ENHRY, CDR2 SYGVKD. This CDR3 is 13 amino acids long. The ends were cut back, 8 bases at V and 7 bases at J, with 18 bases in the middle. The CDR3 region is CAIAPGGTDEQYF. CDR3 bases: TGTGCCATCGCCCCTGGCGGGACCGATGAGCAGTACTTC.

This clonotype occurred many times. The chain's CDR3 is CASSRGGNTGELFF. CDR3 coding DNA: TGTGCCAGCAGCAGGGGCGGCAACACCGGGGAGCTGTTTTTT. The J gene is TRBJ2-2, the V gene TRBV7-3; D might be TRBD1 (5 bases). The CDR3 has 14 amino acids. V gave up 5 bases and J gave up 2 bases, with 9 bases separating them. Germline loops: CDR1 SGHTA, CDR2 FQGTGA.

The chain is built from TRBV15 and TRBJ1-2; possible D gene TRBD1, 6 bases. Trimming removed 4 bases at V and 1 base at J, with 16 bases between. CDR3 length: 16 residues. Germline V gene lookup returns CDR1 LNHNV and CDR2 YYDKDF (reference sequence). The CDR3: CATSKGGGSVNYGYTF. DNA for the CDR3: TGTGCCACCAGCAAGGGGGGGGGCTCGGTTAACTATGGCTACACCTTC.

Comment on this clonotype: The junction and the germline gene differ at one end; a read error may be behind it. J is TRBJ1-6 and V is TRBV24-1; D is unclear. CDR3 size: 10 residues. The germline gives CDR1 KGHDR, CDR2 SFDVKD. The chain's CDR3 is CATSDAGSPF. CDR3 nucleotides: TGTGCCACCAGTGACGCCGGGAGTCCCTTT.

The V call is TRBV6-1, the J call TRBJ2-5; the D call may be TRBD1 or TRBD2 (5 bases each). V gave up 6 bases and J gave up 4 bases, with 15 bases separating them. Per the germline V gene, CDR1 is MNHNS and CDR2 is SASEGT. CDR3 length: 14 residues. DNA for the CDR3: TGTGCCAGCAGCCTCGGGACCAGTCTAGAGACCCAGTACTTC. The encoded protein is CASSLGTSLETQYF.

The table lists this clonotype with many counts. The chain has TRBV29-1 and TRBJ1-1; 7 positions match TRBD1. Germline CDR1 SQVTM, CDR2 ANQGSEA. The CDR3 runs to 14 residues. J was trimmed by 5 bases and V by 6 bases; bases with no gene match: 12. Here the CDR3 DNA reads TGCAGCGTGAGGGGGCGGCTGGGGGGGACTGAAGCTTTCTTT. Amino acid sequence: CSVRGRLGGTEAFF.

A single count supports this clonotype. Being one base from a much bigger clone, this may be a read error. The V and J genes are TRBV5-1 and TRBJ2-7; 16 bases fit TRBD2. Germline CDR1 is SGHRS and CDR2 is YFSETQ. There are 16 residues in the CDR3. V dropped 5 bases and J dropped 2; count of bases not matched to a gene: 4. The CDR3 DNA reads as TGCGCCAGCAGGGGACTAGCGGGAGGGGACACCTACGAGCAGTACTTC. Its translation is CASRGLAGGDTYEQYF.

In regard to this clonotype: Because the CDR3 is missing its conserved closing phenylalanine or tryptophan, this is likely a read error. CDR3 residues: CASSPDKRDEQYL. In nucleotides, the CDR3 is TGTGCCAGCTCACCGGATAAAAGGGACGAGCAGTACCTC. The rearrangement links TRBV7-9 to TRBJ2-7; D is undetermined. The V end was cut by 8 bases, the J end by 5 bases, with 16 bases between. The CDR3 spans 13 residues. Looked up from germline, CDR1 is SEHNR and CDR2 is FQNEAQ (reference sequence).

V usage is TRBV7-9 and J usage is TRBJ1-1, with TRBD1 as a possible D gene (5 bases). Germline V gives CDR1 SEHNR, CDR2 FQNEAQ (reference sequence). CDR3 length equals 12 residues. The V end was cut by 1 base, the J end by 10 bases, with 10 bases between. The chain's CDR3 is CASSLEGAGAFF. The CDR3 nucleotides are TGTGCCAGCAGCTTAGAAGGGGCGGGAGCTTTCTTT.

The chain employs TRBV30 and TRBJ1-1; the D is unclear. V was shortened by 0 bases and J by 1 base, with 6 bases between the two germline ends. Germline-derived CDR1 and CDR2 are GTSNPN and SVGIG (reference sequence). The CDR3 extends over 13 amino acids. The CDR3 bases are TGTGCCTGGAGTGTGAAGGGGAACACTGAAGCTTTCTTT. Encoded protein: CAWSVKGNTEAFF. The variable domain in full, completed from reference TRBV30 and TRBJ1-1, reads SQTIHQWPATLVQPVGSPLSLECTVEGTSNPNLYWYRQAAGRGLQLLFYSVGIGQISSEVPQNLSASRPQDRQFILSSKKLLLSDSGFYLCAWSVKGNTEAFFGQGTRLTVV.

Worth noting for this clonotype: A much bigger clone sits one base away, suggesting this may be a read error. The CDR3, as DNA: TGTGGCAGCAGTTACGTGGCGGGAGGGCTAAACGAGCAGTACTTC. It is translated as CGSSYVAGGLNEQYF. The rearrangement links TRBV25-1 to TRBJ2-7; 9 bases agree with TRBD2. Germline V gene lookup returns CDR1 MGHDK and CDR2 SYGVNS. The CDR3 covers 15 residues.

The chain joins TRBV2 to TRBJ1-4; weak D call: TRBD1 (5 bases). V shed 9 bases and J shed 10 bases, with 24 bases lying between them. Looked up from germline, CDR1 is SNHLY and CDR2 is FYNNEI. This CDR3 region has 15 residues. The CDR3 loop is CASREDGTKVGKLFF. The CDR3 nucleotides read TGTGCCAGTCGTGAAGATGGGACCAAGGTCGGAAAACTGTTTTTT.

The chain recombines TRBV20-1 with TRBJ2-3; D perhaps matches TRBD2 (6 bases). V was clipped by 4 bases and J by 6 bases, with 11 bases between them. CDR1 is DFQATT, CDR2 SNEGSKA, per germline (reference sequence). The CDR3 covers 12 residues. The CDR3 nucleotides are TGCAGTGCTACCCACCGGGGGGATACGCAGTATTTT. The encoded protein is CSATHRGDTQYF.

J is TRBJ1-1 and V is TRBV11-2, with a tentative D call TRBD1 (6 bases). The germline V gene has CDR1 SGHAT and CDR2 FQNNGV. CDR3 length equals 16 residues. Trimming pared 0 bases from V and 4 bases from J, leaving 15 bases between. CDR3: CASSLDRGGSGTEAFF. CDR3 coding DNA: TGTGCCAGCAGCTTAGATCGAGGGGGTTCGGGCACTGAAGCTTTCTTT. The complete variable domain, with remaining parts taken from reference TRBV11-2 and TRBJ1-1, reads EAGVAQSPRYKIIEKRQSVAFWCNPISGHATLYWYQQILGQGPKLLIQFQNNGVVDDSQLPKDRFSAERLKGVDSTLKIQPAKLEDSAVYLCASSLDRGGSGTEAFFGQGTRLTVV.

This clonotype was seen repeatedly, ten times or more. The chain combines TRBV29-1 with TRBJ1-2, with D maybe TRBD1 (6 bases). There are 14 residues in the CDR3. Trimming took off 3 bases at V and 0 bases at J, with 11 bases between the two ends. CDR1 and CDR2 (germline): SQVTM, ANQGSEA. In DNA, the CDR3 is TGCAGCGTTGAGAAACAGGGAGCTAACTATGGCTACACCTTC. Encoded protein: CSVEKQGANYGYTF.

The chain recombines TRBV24-1 with TRBJ2-7, with TRBD1 matching over 7 bases. V trimming: 2 bases; J trimming: 5 bases; junction bases outside the gene matches: 5. Per the germline V gene, CDR1 is KGHDR and CDR2 is SFDVKD. The CDR3 has 14 residues. CDR3 sequence reads: CATSDSRTGHEQYF. The CDR3 DNA sequence: TGTGCCACCAGTGATTCTAGGACAGGTCACGAGCAGTACTTC.

This clonotype turned up a few times. This sequence joins TRBV18 and TRBJ1-1; weak D call: TRBD1 (5 bases). The V gene's germline CDR1 is KGHSH and CDR2 LQKENI. This CDR3 contains 14 residues. V was shortened by 3 bases and J by 4 bases, with 12 bases between the two germline ends. This CDR3 reads CASSPLGDVTEAFF. The CDR3, as DNA: TGTGCCAGCTCACCTTTAGGGGATGTCACTGAAGCTTTCTTT. Drawing the rest from reference TRBV18 and TRBJ1-1, the complete variable domain is NAGVMQNPRHLVRRRGQEARLRCSPMKGHSHVYWYRQLPEEGLKFMVYLQKENIIDESGMPKERFSAEFPKEGPSILRIQQVVRGDSAAYFCASSPLGDVTEAFFGQGTRLTVV.

The table lists this clonotype with many counts. The V call is TRBV12-3 or TRBV12-4, the J call TRBJ1-4; D uncertain. Deletions cut 6 bases from V and 5 bases from J, with 16 bases between. The CDR3 runs to 15 residues. CDR3 residues: CASSLEGQLNEKLFF. The CDR3 DNA sequence: TGTGCCAGCAGCCTAGAGGGCCAACTGAATGAAAAACTGTTTTTT.

This clonotype was observed at least ten times. This chain uses TRBV20-1 with TRBJ2-7; TRBD1 aligns across 7 bases. The CDR3 has 14 amino acids. Per the germline V gene, CDR1 is DFQATT and CDR2 is SNEGSKA (reference sequence). V gave up 6 bases and J gave up 3 bases; unmatched junction bases: 11. The CDR3 spells CSAQSQWTGYEQYF. The CDR3 coding sequence is TGCAGTGCCCAATCTCAGTGGACAGGCTACGAGCAGTACTTC.

Comments on this clonotype: One base away lies a much larger clone, so this may be a sequencing read error. The V call is TRBV13, the J call TRBJ1-3; a weak D match, TRBD1 (5 bases). The CDR3 is made up of 16 amino acids. Germline lookup yields CDR1 PRHDT and CDR2 FYEKMQ (reference sequence). The chain's CDR3 is CASSPGSGDSGNTIYF. Written as DNA, the CDR3 is TGCGCCAGCAGCCCAGGGTCCGGAGACTCTGGAAACACCATATATTTT.

As regards this clonotype: Since a much larger clone is just one base distant, this may be a read error. V gene TRBV19 combines with J gene TRBJ1-1; D gene unclear. The CDR3 contains 13 residues. The V end lost 8 bases, the J end lost 4 bases, and 14 bases lay between the germline ends. The V gene's germline CDR1 is LNHDA and CDR2 SQIVND (reference sequence). In DNA, the CDR3 is TGTGCCAGTGGGCCAGTTCGGAGCACTGAAGCTTTCTTT. Amino acid sequence: CASGPVRSTEAFF.

This clonotype was found many times. J is TRBJ2-2 and V is TRBV7-2; TRBD1 aligns across 7 bases. This CDR3 has 14 residues. Looked up from germline, CDR1 is SGHTA and CDR2 is FQGNSA. V was pared by 5 bases and J by 4 bases, with 4 bases of the junction left unmatched. The CDR3 nucleotides are TGTGCCAGCAGCCGGGACAGCGGCACCGGGGAGCTGTTTTTT. Protein product: CASSRDSGTGELFF.

The table lists this clonotype with many counts. The chain carries TRBV24-1 and TRBJ1-2, with D uncertain. Trimming stripped 4 bases from V and 7 bases from J, with 12 bases between. CDR1 and CDR2 from the germline V gene are KGHDR and SFDVKD. The CDR3 sequence is 13 residues long. The CDR3 coding sequence is TGTGCCACCAGTGAACGACTCCTTAGTGGCTACACCTTC. Translating it yields CATSERLLSGYTF.

J is TRBJ1-4 and V is TRBV7-2; D uncertain. V lost 1 base and J 7 bases, leaving 13 bases between the germline ends. The length of the CDR3 is 15 residues. Germline V gives CDR1 SGHTA, CDR2 FQGNSA. Here the CDR3 DNA reads TGTGCCAGCAGCTTAGTGGCCGGGCCGGCTGAAAAACTGTTTTTT. It translates to CASSLVAGPAEKLFF.

This clonotype was observed a few times. The chain couples TRBV3-1 to TRBJ1-1, with D possibly matching TRBD1 (6 bases). The CDR3 length is 11 residues. V lost 8 bases, J lost 8 bases, and 12 bases lay in between. Germline V gene data show CDR1 as LGHDT and CDR2 as YNNKEL (reference sequence). Here the CDR3 DNA reads TGTGCCAGCGGGCCCCAGGGGGAAGCTTTCTTT. Translating gives CASGPQGEAFF.

The sample holds many counts of this clonotype. This sequence joins TRBV2 and TRBJ1-1, with 7 bases that match TRBD1. Germline CDR1 and CDR2: SNHLY and FYNNEI. The CDR3 length is 16 residues. Germline trimming cut 2 bases from V and 6 bases from J; bases unmatched to any gene: 12. CDR3 DNA sequence: TGTGCCAGCAGTGAACTAAGGGTCAGGGGGGGGTCTGAAGCTTTCTTT. Encoded protein: CASSELRVRGGSEAFF.

The chain joins TRBV30 to TRBJ1-5; D is undetermined. The CDR3 length is 13 residues. Germline CDR1 reads GTSNPN; CDR2 reads SVGIG (reference sequence). The V gene lost 3 bases and the J gene lost 4 bases, with 10 bases spanning the gap. For the CDR3, the DNA is TGTGCCTGGAGCGTTAAACCAAATCAGCCCCAGCATTTT. Protein: CAWSVKPNQPQHF.

This clonotype was counted many times. This chain uses TRBV29-1 with TRBJ1-1, with 7 bases matching TRBD1. The CDR3 spans 13 residues. The J segment lost 3 bases and the V segment lost 8 bases, leaving 9 bases of the junction unmatched. Germline CDR1 SQVTM, CDR2 ANQGSEA. CDR3 coding DNA: TGCAGCATAGCAGGGGGTACGGACACTGAAGCTTTCTTT. Encoded protein: CSIAGGTDTEAFF.

This clonotype was seen once. This chain links TRBV2 with TRBJ2-7; D possibly corresponds to TRBD1 (7 bases). The CDR3 totals 14 residues. Trimming cost V 4 bases and J 3 bases, with 13 bases left between them. From germline, CDR1 is SNHLY and CDR2 FYNNEI. CDR3: CASSGRQGGYEQYF. For the CDR3, the DNA is TGTGCCAGCAGTGGTCGACAGGGAGGCTACGAGCAGTACTTC.

This chain joins TRBV7-3 and TRBJ1-4, with TRBD1 identical over 7 bases. Trimming removed 5 bases from V and 6 bases from J; junction bases left unmatched: 9. Germline CDR1 is SGHTA and CDR2 is FQGTGA. The CDR3 is 15 amino acids. This chain's CDR3 is CASSRRDSRDEKLFF. The CDR3 nucleotides are TGTGCCAGCAGCCGCCGGGACAGTCGCGATGAAAAACTGTTTTTT.

CDR3 sequence reads: CASSLRVAAPSRNGPFF. CDR3 sequence (DNA): TGTGCCAGCAGCTTAAGAGTAGCGGCCCCCTCACGTAACGGACCTTTCTTT. V usage is TRBV7-8 and J usage is TRBJ1-1; D is undetermined. The germline CDR1 and CDR2 sequences are SGHVS and FQNEAQ. Trimming pared 2 bases from V and 12 bases from J, leaving 28 bases between. The CDR3 is 17 residues long. The variable domain in full, with the rest retrieved from reference TRBV7-8 and TRBJ1-1, is GAGVSQSPRYKVAKRGQDVALRCDPISGHVSLFWYQQALGQGPEFLTYFQNEAQLDKSGLPSDRFFAERPEGSVSTLKIQRTQQEDSAVYLCASSLRVAAPSRNGPFFGQGTRLTVV.

This clonotype was counted ten times or more. The V and J genes are TRBV12-3 or TRBV12-4 and TRBJ2-5; a weak D match, TRBD1 (6 bases). This CDR3 comprises 15 residues. V was cut by 4 bases and J by 2 bases, with 14 bases left in between. Here the CDR3 DNA reads TGTGCCAGCAGTTCATGGACAGTAGTACAAGAGACCCAGTACTTC. Translation: CASSSWTVVQETQYF.